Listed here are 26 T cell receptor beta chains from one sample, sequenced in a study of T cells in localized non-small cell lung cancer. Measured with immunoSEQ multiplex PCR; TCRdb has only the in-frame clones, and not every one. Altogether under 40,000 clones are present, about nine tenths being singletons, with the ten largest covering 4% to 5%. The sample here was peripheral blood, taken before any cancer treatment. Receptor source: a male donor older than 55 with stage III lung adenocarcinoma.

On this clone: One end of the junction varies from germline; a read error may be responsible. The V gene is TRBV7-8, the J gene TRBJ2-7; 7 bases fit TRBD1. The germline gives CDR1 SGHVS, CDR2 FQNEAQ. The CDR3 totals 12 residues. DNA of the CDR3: TGTGCCAGCAGCTTAGAGAGGACAGGAGAATTCTTC. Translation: CASSLERTGEFF.

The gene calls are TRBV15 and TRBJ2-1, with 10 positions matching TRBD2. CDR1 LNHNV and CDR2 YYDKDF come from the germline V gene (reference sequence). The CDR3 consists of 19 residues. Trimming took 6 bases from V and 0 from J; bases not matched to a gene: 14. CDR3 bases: TGTGCCACCAGTCGACTAGCGGGCGGGCCCCGAAGCTCCTACAATGAGCAGTTCTTC. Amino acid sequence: CATSRLAGGPRSSYNEQFF. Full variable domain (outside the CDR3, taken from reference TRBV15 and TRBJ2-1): DAMVIQNPRYQVTQFGKPVTLSCSQTLNHNVMYWYQQKSSQAPKLLFHYYDKDFNNEADTPDNFQSRRPNTSFCFLDIRSPGLGDTAMYLCATSRLAGGPRSSYNEQFFGPGTRLTVL.

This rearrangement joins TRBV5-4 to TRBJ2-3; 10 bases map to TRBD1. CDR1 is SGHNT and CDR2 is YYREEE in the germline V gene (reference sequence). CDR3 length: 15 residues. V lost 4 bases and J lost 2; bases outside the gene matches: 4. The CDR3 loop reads CASSPTGGPTDTQYF. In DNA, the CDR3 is TGTGCCAGCAGCCCGACAGGGGGCCCCACAGATACGCAGTATTTT.

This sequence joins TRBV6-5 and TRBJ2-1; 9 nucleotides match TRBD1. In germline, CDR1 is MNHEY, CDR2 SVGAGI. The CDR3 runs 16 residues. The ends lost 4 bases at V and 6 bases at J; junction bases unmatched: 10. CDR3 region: CASSSTGTGKGNEQFF. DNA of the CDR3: TGTGCCAGCAGTTCCACCGGGACAGGGAAGGGCAATGAGCAGTTCTTC.

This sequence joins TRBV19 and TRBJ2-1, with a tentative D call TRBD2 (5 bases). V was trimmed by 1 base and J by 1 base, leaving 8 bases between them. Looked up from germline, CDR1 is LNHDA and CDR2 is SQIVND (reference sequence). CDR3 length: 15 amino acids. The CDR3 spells CASSIVQRSYNEQFF. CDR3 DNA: TGTGCCAGTAGTATAGTTCAGCGGTCCTACAATGAGCAGTTCTTC.

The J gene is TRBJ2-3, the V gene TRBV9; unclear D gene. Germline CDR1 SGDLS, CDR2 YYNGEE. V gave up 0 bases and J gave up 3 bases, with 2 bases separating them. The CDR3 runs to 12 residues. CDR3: CASSVVTDTQYF. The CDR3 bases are TGTGCCAGCAGCGTAGTAACAGATACGCAGTATTTT.

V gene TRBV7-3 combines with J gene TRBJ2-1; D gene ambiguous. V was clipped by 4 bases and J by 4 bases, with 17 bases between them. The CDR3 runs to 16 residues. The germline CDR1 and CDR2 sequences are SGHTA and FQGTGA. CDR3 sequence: CASSSQVGLGYNEQFF. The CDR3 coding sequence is TGTGCCAGCAGCTCCCAGGTCGGGCTTGGGTACAATGAGCAGTTCTTC. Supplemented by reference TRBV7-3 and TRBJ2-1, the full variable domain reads GAGVSQTPSNKVTEKGKYVELRCDPISGHTALYWYRQSLGQGPEFLIYFQGTGAADDSGLPNDRFFAVRPEGSVSTLKIQRTERGDSAVYLCASSSQVGLGYNEQFFGPGTRLTVL.

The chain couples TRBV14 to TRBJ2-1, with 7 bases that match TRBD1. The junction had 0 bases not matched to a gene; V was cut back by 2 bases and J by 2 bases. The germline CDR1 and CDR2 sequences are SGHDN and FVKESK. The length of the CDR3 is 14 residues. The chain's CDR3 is CASSQQGAYNEQFF. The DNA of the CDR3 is TGTGCCAGCAGCCAACAGGGGGCCTACAATGAGCAGTTCTTC.

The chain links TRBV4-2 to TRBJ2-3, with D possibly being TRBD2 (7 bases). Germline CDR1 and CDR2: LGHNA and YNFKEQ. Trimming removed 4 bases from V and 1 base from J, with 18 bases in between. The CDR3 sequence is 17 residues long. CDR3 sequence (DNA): TGTGCCAGCAGCCTTCAAAAGGGGGGGCCTCGCACAGATACGCAGTATTTT. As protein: CASSLQKGGPRTDTQYF.

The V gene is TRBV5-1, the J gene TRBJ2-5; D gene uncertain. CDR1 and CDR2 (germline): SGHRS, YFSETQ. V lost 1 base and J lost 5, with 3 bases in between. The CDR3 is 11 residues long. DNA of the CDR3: TGCGCCAGCAGCTTGAAGGAGACCCAGTACTTC. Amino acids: CASSLKETQYF.

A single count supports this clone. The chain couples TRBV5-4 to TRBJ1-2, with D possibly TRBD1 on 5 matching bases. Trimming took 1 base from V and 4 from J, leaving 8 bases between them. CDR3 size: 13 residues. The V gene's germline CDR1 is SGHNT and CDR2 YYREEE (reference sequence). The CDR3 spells CASSLQGGYGYTF. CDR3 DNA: TGTGCCAGCAGCTTGCAGGGAGGCTATGGCTACACCTTC.

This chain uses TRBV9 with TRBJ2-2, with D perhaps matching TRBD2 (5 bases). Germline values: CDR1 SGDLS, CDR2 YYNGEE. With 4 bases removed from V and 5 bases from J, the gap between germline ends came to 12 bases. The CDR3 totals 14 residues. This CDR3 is CASSRTVNTGELFF. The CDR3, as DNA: TGTGCCAGCAGCCGGACTGTGAATACCGGGGAGCTGTTTTTT. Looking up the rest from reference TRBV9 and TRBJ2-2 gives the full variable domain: DSGVTQTPKHLITATGQRVTLRCSPRSGDLSVYWYQQSLDQGLQFLIQYYNGEERAKGNILERFSAQQFPDLHSELNLSSLELGDSALYFCASSRTVNTGELFFGEGSRLTVL.

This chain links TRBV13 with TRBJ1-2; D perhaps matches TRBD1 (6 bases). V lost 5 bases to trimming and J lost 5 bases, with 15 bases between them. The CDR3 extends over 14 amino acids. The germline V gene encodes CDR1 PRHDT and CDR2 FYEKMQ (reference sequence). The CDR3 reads CASSSSDRVYGYTF. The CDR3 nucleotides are TGTGCCAGCAGCAGCTCGGACAGAGTATATGGCTACACCTTC.

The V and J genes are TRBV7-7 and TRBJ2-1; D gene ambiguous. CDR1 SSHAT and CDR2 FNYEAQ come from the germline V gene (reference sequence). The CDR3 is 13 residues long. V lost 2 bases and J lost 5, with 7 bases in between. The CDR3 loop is CASSLNLHNEQFF. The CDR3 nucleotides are TGTGCCAGCAGCTTAAATCTACACAATGAGCAGTTCTTC.

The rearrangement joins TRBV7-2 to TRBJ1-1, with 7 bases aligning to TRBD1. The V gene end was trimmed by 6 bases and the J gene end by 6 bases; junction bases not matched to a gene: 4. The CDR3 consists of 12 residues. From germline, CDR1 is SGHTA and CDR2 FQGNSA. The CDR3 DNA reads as TGTGCCAGCAGTCAGGGGGGCGCTGAAGCTTTCTTT. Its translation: CASSQGGAEAFF.

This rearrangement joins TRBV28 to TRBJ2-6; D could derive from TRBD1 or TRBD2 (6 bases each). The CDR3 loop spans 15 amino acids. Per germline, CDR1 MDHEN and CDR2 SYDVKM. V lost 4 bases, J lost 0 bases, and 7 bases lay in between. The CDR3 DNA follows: TGTGCCAGCAGTTCGGGGGCCTCTGGGGCCAACGTCCTGACTTTC. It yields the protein CASSSGASGANVLTF.

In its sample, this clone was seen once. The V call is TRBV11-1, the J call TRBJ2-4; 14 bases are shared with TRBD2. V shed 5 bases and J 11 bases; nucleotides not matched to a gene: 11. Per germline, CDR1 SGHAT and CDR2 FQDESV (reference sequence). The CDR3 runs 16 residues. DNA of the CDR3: TGTGCCAGCAGCGTGACTAGCGGGGGGGCCTTCAGGGTTCAGTACTTC. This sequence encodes CASSVTSGGAFRVQYF.

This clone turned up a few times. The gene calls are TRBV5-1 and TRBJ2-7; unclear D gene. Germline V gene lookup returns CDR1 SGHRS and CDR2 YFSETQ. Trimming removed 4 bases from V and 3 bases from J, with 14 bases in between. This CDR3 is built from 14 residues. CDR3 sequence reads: CASSPRDKNYEQYF. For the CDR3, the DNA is TGCGCCAGCAGCCCCCGTGATAAGAACTACGAGCAGTACTTC.

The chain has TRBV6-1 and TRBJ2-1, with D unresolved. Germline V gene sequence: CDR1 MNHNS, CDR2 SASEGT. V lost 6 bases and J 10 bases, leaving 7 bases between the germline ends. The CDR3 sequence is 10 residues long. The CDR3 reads CASRQTEQFF. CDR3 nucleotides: TGTGCCAGCAGGCAGACGGAGCAGTTCTTC.

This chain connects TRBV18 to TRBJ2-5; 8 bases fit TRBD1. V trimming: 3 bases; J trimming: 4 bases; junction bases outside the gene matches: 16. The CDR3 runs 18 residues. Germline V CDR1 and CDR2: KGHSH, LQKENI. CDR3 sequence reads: CASSPQIYTGQVGETQYF. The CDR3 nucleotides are TGTGCCAGCTCACCCCAGATTTACACGGGACAGGTCGGAGAGACCCAGTACTTC.

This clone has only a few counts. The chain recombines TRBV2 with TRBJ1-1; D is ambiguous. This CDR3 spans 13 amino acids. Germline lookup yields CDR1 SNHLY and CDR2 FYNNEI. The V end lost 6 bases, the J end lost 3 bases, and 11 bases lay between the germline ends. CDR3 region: CASSTSRDTEAFF. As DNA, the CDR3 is TGTGCCAGCAGCACCTCAAGAGACACTGAAGCTTTCTTT.

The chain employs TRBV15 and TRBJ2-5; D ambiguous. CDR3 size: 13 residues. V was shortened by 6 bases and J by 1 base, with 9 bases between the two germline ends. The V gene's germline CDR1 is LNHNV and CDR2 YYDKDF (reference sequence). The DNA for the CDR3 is TGTGCCACCAGTGTAGGCAGCCAAGAGACCCAGTACTTC. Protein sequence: CATSVGSQETQYF. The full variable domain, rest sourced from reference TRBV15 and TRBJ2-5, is DAMVIQNPRYQVTQFGKPVTLSCSQTLNHNVMYWYQQKSSQAPKLLFHYYDKDFNNEADTPDNFQSRRPNTSFCFLDIRSPGLGDTAMYLCATSVGSQETQYFGPGTRLLVL.

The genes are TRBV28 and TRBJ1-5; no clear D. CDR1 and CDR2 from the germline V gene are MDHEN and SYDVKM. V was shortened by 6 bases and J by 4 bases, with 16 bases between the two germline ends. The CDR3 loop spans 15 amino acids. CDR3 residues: CASSPILRVNQPQHF. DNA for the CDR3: TGTGCCAGCAGCCCCATCCTAAGGGTGAATCAGCCCCAGCATTTT.

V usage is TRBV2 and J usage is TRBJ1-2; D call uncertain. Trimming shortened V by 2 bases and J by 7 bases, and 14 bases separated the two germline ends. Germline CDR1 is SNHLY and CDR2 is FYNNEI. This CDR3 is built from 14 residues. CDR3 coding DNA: TGTGCCAGCAGTGAAACCAGTCGCGGGGTTGGCTACACCTTC. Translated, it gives CASSETSRGVGYTF.

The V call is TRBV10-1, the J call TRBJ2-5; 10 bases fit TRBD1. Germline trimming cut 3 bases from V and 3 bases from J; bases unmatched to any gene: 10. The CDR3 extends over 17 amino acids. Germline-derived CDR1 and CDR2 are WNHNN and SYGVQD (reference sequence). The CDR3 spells CASSETGTGARKETQYF. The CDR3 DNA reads TGCGCCAGCAGTGAAACCGGGACAGGGGCCCGCAAAGAGACCCAGTACTTC.

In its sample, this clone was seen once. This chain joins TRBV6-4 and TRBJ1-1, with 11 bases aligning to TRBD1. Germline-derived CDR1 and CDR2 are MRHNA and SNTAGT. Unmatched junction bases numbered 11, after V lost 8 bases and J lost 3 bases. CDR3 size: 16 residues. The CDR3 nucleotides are TGTGCCAGCCCTTCGGACAGGGGGCTTGGGGACACTGAAGCTTTCTTT. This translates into CASPSDRGLGDTEAFF.